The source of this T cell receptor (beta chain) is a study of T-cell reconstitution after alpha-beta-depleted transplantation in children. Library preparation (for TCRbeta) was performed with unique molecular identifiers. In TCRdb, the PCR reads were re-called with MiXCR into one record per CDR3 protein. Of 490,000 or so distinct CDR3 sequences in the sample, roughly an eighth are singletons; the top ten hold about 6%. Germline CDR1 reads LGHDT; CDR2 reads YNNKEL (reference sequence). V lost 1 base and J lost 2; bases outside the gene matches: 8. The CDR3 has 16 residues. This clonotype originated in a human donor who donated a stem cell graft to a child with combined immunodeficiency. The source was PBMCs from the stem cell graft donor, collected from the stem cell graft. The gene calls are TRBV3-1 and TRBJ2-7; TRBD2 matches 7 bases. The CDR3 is CASSQGPPGLPYEQYF. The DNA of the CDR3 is TGTGCCAGCAGCCAAGGGCCCCCGGGACTACCCTACGAGCAGTACTTC.